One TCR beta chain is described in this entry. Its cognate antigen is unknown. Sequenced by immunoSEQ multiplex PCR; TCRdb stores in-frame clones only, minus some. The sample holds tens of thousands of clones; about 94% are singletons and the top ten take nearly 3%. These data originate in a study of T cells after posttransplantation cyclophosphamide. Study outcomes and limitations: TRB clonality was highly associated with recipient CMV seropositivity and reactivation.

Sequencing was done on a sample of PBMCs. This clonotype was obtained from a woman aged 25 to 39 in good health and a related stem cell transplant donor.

Here the CDR3 reads CAISESTGHGNTIYF. The CDR3, as DNA: TGTGCCATCAGTGAGTCGACAGGGCATGGAAACACCATATATTTT. The genes are TRBV10-3 and TRBJ1-3; 7 nucleotides agree with TRBD1. Looked up from germline, CDR1 is ENHRY and CDR2 is SYGVKD. The CDR3 contains 15 residues. The V and J ends lost 0 bases and 3 bases, in that order; junction bases with no gene match: 2.